Each of the 2 T cell receptor beta chains below was sequenced from the same sample in a study of blood T cell repertoires in COVID-19. Here immunoSEQ multiplex PCR was the method, and the copy in TCRdb shows in-frame clones only, minus some. The sample records about 320,000 clones, around nine tenths being singletons. Sequencing was performed on PBMCs or T cells enriched from blood (not recorded which). These receptors were collected from a woman under 40 who had been exposed to COVID-19.

This chain joins TRBV3-1 (or the pseudogene TRBV3-2) and TRBJ1-5, with D perhaps matching TRBD1 (5 bases). This CDR3 has 16 amino acids. With 4 bases removed from V and 0 bases from J, the gap between germline ends came to 13 bases. Germline assignment: CDR1 LGHDT and CDR2 YNNKEL (reference sequence). CDR3 bases: TGTGCCAGCAGCCCGACGGGGGAGGGTAGCAATCAGCCCCAGCATTTT. This codes for CASSPTGEGSNQPQHF.

V usage is TRBV4-1 and J usage is TRBJ2-2; weak D call: TRBD1 (6 bases). V was clipped by 4 bases and J by 5 bases, with 23 bases between them. The CDR3 runs to 18 residues. CDR1 is MGHRA, CDR2 YSYEKL, per germline. In nucleotides, the CDR3 is TGCGCCAGCAGCCTCCTCCTCCTGGTACAGGGTAGAACCGGGGAGCTGTTTTTT. Translated: CASSLLLLVQGRTGELFF.